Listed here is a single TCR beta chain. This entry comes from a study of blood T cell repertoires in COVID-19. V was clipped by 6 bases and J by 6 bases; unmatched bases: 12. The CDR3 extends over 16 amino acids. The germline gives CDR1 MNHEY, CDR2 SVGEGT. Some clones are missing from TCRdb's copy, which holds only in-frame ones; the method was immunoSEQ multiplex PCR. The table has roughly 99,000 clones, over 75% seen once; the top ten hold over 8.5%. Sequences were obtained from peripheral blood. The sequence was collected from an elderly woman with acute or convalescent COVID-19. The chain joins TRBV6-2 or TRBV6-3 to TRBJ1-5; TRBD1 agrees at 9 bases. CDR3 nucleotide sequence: TGTGCCAGCAGATACCCTGACAGGGGGGGTTCTCAGCCCCAGCATTTT. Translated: CASRYPDRGGSQPQHF.